Listed below are T cell receptor beta chains from one sample, sequenced in a study of T cell responses to AZD1222 COVID-19 vaccine. Profiled with immunoSEQ multiplex PCR; TCRdb holds only in-frame clones, not every one. In the table there are more than 110,000 clones, over 90% of which are singletons. Sequencing was performed on peripheral blood, taken on day 0 of AZD1222 vaccination. Receptors were obtained from an adult in good health. Both conserved end residues are part of each CDR3. The D gene is left open where the match is weak. Expanded clones get a size class; other rows say once, few or many, or leave the size out.

TRBJ2-3,TRBV5-1,.,.,19,TGCGCCAGCAGCTTAGGAAGGACTGGTTCTTTCGAAGGGACAGATACGCAGTATTTT,CASSLGRTGSFEGTDTQYF
TRBJ1-5,TRBV19,.,.,14,TGTGCCAGCTGCCGGCGTTATAGCAATCAGCCCCAGCATTTT,CASCRRYSNQPQHF
TRBJ1-2,TRBV6-1,.,.,15,TGTGCCAGCAGTGAAAATTTAGGGATGAACTATGGCTACACCTTC,CASSENLGMNYGYTF
TRBJ1-2,TRBV5-1,.,.,14,TGCGCCAGCAGCTTGGAGCCAGGGACCTATGGCTACACCTTC,CASSLEPGTYGYTF
TRBJ1-2,TRBV28,.,.,12,TGTGCCAGCAGTGGGGGTAACTATGGCTACACCTTC,CASSGGNYGYTF
TRBJ1-6,TRBV28,.,.,14,TGTGCCAGCAGTTTCACAGGGTATAATTCACCCCTCCACTTT,CASSFTGYNSPLHF
TRBJ2-1,TRBV18,once,TRBD2,14,TGTGCCAGCTCACCTAGCGGGAGTTGGAATGAGCAGTTCTTC,CASSPSGSWNEQFF
TRBJ1-1,TRBV2,.,TRBD1,14,TGTGCCAGCAGTGATGGACAGGGCTACACTGAAGCTTTCTTT,CASSDGQGYTEAFF
TRBJ1-4,TRBV28,.,.,15,TGTGCCAGCAGTTTGGGAGGGACTACTAATGAAAAACTGTTTTTT,CASSLGGTTNEKLFF
TRBJ1-5,TRBV30,.,.,14,TGTGCCTGGACAGGGGTTAATAGCAATCAGCCCCAGCATTTT,CAWTGVNSNQPQHF
TRBJ2-5,TRBV5-4,.,.,13,TGTGCCAGCAGCCGAGAACAACAAGAGACCCAGTACTTC,CASSREQQETQYF